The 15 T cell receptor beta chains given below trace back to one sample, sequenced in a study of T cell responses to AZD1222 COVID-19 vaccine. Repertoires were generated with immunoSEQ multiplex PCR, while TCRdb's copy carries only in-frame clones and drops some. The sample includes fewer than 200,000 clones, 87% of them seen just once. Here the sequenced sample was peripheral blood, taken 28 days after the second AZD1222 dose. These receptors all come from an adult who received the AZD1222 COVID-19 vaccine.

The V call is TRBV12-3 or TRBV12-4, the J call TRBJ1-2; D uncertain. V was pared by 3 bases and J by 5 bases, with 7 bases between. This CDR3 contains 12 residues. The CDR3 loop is CASSFRGYGYTF. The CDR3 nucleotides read TGTGCCAGCAGTTTCCGAGGGTATGGCTACACCTTC.

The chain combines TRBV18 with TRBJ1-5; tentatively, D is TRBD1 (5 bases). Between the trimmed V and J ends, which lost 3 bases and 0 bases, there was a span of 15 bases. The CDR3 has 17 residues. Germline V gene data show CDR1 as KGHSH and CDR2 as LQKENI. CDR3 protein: CASSPGISTDSNQPQHF. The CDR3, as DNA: TGTGCCAGCTCACCGGGGATTTCGACAGATAGCAATCAGCCCCAGCATTTT.

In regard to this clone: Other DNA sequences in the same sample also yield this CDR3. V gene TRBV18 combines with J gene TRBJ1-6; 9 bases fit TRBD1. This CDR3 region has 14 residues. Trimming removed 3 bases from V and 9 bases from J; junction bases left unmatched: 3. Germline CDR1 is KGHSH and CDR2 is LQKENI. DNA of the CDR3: TGTGCCAGCTCACCGGGACAGGGAGGTTCACCCCTCCACTTT. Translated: CASSPGQGGSPLHF.

CDR3 region: CASTRGRSPLHF. CDR3 nucleotide sequence: TGTGCCAGCACACGGGGACGCTCGCCCCTCCACTTT. V usage is TRBV12-3 or TRBV12-4 and J usage is TRBJ1-6, with D perhaps matching TRBD1 (5 bases). CDR3 length equals 12 residues. With 7 bases removed from V and 13 bases from J, the gap between germline ends came to 14 bases.

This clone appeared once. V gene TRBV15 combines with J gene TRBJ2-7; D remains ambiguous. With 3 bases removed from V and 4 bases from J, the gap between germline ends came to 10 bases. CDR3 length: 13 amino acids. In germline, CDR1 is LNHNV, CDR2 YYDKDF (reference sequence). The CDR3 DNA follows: TGTGCCACCAGCAGCCCCGGACGGTACGAGCAGTACTTC. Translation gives CATSSPGRYEQYF.

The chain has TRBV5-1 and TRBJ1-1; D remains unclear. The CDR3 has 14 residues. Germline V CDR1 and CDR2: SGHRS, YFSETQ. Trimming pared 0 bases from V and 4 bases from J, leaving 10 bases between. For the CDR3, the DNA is TGCGCCAGCAGCTTGGCGTCAGCTTCCACTGAAGCTTTCTTT. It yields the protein CASSLASASTEAFF.

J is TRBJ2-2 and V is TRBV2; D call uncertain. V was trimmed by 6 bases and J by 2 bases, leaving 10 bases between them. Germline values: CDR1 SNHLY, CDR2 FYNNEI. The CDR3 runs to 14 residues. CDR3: CASSVHSNTGELFF. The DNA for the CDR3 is TGTGCCAGCAGCGTCCATAGTAACACCGGGGAGCTGTTTTTT.

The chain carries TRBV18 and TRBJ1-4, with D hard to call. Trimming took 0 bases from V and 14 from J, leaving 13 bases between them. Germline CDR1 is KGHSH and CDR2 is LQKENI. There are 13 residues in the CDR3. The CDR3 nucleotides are TGTGCCAGCTCACCACCCGTGAAGGATTCGCTGTTTTTT. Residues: CASSPPVKDSLFF.

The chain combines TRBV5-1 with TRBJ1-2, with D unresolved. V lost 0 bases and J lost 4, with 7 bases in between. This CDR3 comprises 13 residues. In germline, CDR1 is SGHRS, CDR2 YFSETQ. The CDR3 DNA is TGCGCCAGCAGCTTGGGACGGCTCTATGGCTACACCTTC. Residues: CASSLGRLYGYTF.

CDR3 protein: CASSEFRAPLQVSGNTIYF. CDR3 nucleotides: TGTGCCAGCAGTGAGTTTCGCGCCCCCCTCCAAGTCTCTGGAAACACCATATATTTT. The chain uses TRBV28 and TRBJ1-3; D remains ambiguous. In germline, CDR1 is MDHEN, CDR2 SYDVKM. V lost 5 bases and J lost 0, with 23 bases in between. The CDR3 spans 19 residues.

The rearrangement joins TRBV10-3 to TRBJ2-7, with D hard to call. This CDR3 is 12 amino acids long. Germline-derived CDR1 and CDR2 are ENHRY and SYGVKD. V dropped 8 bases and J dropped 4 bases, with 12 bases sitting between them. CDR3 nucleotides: TGTGCCATCGAGACACCTATTTACGAGCAGTACTTC. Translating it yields CAIETPIYEQYF.

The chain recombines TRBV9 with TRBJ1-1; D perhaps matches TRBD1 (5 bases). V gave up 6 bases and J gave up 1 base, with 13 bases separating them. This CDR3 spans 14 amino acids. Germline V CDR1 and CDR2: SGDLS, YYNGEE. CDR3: CASNTGVENTEAFF. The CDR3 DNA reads TGTGCCAGCAACACGGGGGTCGAGAACACTGAAGCTTTCTTT.

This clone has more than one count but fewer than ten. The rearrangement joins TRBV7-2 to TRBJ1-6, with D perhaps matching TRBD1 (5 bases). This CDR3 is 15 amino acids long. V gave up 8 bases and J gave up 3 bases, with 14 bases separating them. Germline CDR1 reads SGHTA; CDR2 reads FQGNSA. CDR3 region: CASERGPGYNSPLHF. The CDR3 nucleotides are TGTGCCAGCGAGCGGGGCCCCGGCTATAATTCACCCCTCCACTTT.

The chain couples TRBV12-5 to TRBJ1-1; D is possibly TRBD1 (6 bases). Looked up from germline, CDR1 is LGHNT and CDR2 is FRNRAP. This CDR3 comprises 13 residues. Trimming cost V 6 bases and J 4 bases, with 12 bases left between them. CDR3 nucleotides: TGTGCTAGTGGGACAAGGGGGTCCACTGAAGCTTTCTTT. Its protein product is CASGTRGSTEAFF.

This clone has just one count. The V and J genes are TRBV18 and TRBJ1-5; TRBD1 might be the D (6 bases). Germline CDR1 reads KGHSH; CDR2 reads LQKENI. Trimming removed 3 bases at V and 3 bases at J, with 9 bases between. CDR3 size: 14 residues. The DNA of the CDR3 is TGTGCCAGCTCACCGGACAGCCCCAATCAGCCCCAGCATTTT. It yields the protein CASSPDSPNQPQHF.